The next 22 T cell receptor beta chains were all read from a single sample in a study of blood T cell repertoires in COVID-19. Profiled with immunoSEQ multiplex PCR; TCRdb holds only in-frame clones, not every one. The sample has over 200,000 clones; less than 90% are singletons. Sequencing input: PBMCs or T cells enriched from blood (not recorded which). These receptor sequences come from a woman aged 50 to 65 in a cohort exposed to, infected with or recovered from COVID-19 (not recorded which).

This clone was recorded once. This chain links TRBV6-5 with TRBJ1-1; perhaps TRBD1 as D (6 bases). The CDR3 is 15 amino acids. Germline CDR1 MNHEY, CDR2 SVGAGI. Trimming took off 5 bases at V and 0 bases at J, with 13 bases between the two ends. The CDR3 loop reads CASSTGTSMNTEAFF. CDR3 DNA sequence: TGTGCCAGCAGTACAGGGACCTCCATGAACACTGAAGCTTTCTTT.

With regard to this clone: The sample carries other DNA sequences with the same CDR3. V and J are TRBV5-1 and TRBJ2-5, with D maybe TRBD1 (6 bases). Germline CDR1 reads SGHRS; CDR2 reads YFSETQ. This CDR3 has 14 amino acids. V was pared by 0 bases and J by 1 base, with 7 bases between. The CDR3 is CASSLEQGQETQYF. The CDR3 DNA reads as TGCGCCAGCAGCTTGGAACAGGGCCAAGAGACCCAGTACTTC.

The chain has TRBV6-2 or TRBV6-3 and TRBJ2-7, with 15 bases matching TRBD2. Trimming at V came to 2 bases and at J to 0 bases, leaving 8 bases not matched to a gene. The germline V gene has CDR1 MNHEY and CDR2 SVGEGT. The CDR3 runs 19 residues. CDR3 DNA: TGTGCCAGCAGTTACCCGGGACTAGCGGGGGGACCACTCTCCTACGAGCAGTACTTC. As protein: CASSYPGLAGGPLSYEQYF.

The genes are TRBV21-1 and TRBJ1-2; the table gives TRBD1 as D, unverified against the DNA. TRBV21-1 counts as a pseudogene. This CDR3 region has 12 residues. The CDR3 reads CASSKGSYGYTF. In nucleotides, the CDR3 is TGTGCCAGCAGCAAAGGCAGCTATGGCTACACCTTC.

This chain links TRBV6-2 or TRBV6-3 with TRBJ1-3; 7 bases map to TRBD1. The CDR3 is 16 residues long. The junction had 8 bases not matched to a gene; V was cut back by 5 bases and J by 1 base. Germline CDR1 reads MNHEY; CDR2 reads SVGEGT. For the CDR3, the DNA is TGTGCCAGCAGTCGCGGGACAGAAATATCTGGAAACACCATATATTTT. Its protein product is CASSRGTEISGNTIYF.

This clone was observed a single time. The rearrangement joins TRBV30 to TRBJ1-2; tentative D call: TRBD1 (5 bases). There are 14 residues in the CDR3. The V end lost 0 bases, the J end lost 8 bases, and 16 bases lay between the germline ends. The germline V gene encodes CDR1 GTSNPN and CDR2 SVGIG (reference sequence). For the CDR3, the DNA is TGTGCCTGGAGTGTAAACTTATTGGGGCAAGGCTACACCTTC. It is translated as CAWSVNLLGQGYTF.

This chain joins TRBV5-1 and TRBJ2-3; 9 bases are a match to TRBD1. From germline, CDR1 is SGHRS and CDR2 YFSETQ. This CDR3 is built from 15 residues. With V trimmed by 0 bases and J by 6 bases, 5 bases remained unmatched. CDR3 in amino acids: CASSLEQGAWDTQYF. The CDR3 nucleotides read TGCGCCAGCAGCTTGGAACAGGGGGCTTGGGATACGCAGTATTTT.

This clone was seen a few times. The chain links TRBV4-1 to TRBJ2-3, with TRBD2 matching 8 bases. This CDR3 is built from 15 residues. V was pared by 5 bases and J by 10 bases, with 14 bases of the junction left unmatched. The germline V gene encodes CDR1 MGHRA and CDR2 YSYEKL. This CDR3 reads CASSEHAGGARAQYF. CDR3 bases: TGCGCCAGCAGCGAACATGCCGGGGGGGCCCGTGCGCAGTATTTT.

The V gene is TRBV4-1, the J gene TRBJ1-6, with D possibly being TRBD1 (5 bases). CDR1 and CDR2 (germline): MGHRA, YSYEKL. There are 14 residues in the CDR3. Trimming removed 1 base at V and 6 bases at J, with 7 bases between. The CDR3 reads CASSQGRANSPLHF. In nucleotides, the CDR3 is TGCGCCAGCAGCCAAGGCAGGGCTAATTCACCCCTCCACTTT.

The V gene is TRBV6-2 or TRBV6-3, the J gene TRBJ2-3; the match to TRBD2 covers 11 bases. The CDR3 loop spans 14 amino acids. Trimming cost V 6 bases and J 3 bases; bases outside gene matches: 2. Germline V gene sequence: CDR1 MNHEY, CDR2 SVGEGT. The chain's CDR3 is CASRPSGGTDTQYF. CDR3 DNA: TGTGCCAGCAGACCTAGCGGGGGGACAGATACGCAGTATTTT.

This clone has only a few counts. This sequence joins TRBV11-3 and TRBJ2-1; 10 positions match TRBD1. Germline lookup yields CDR1 SGHNT and CDR2 YENEEA. Trimming took 1 base from V and 8 from J; bases not matched to a gene: 8. The CDR3 runs to 16 residues. CDR3: CASSLVSGTGVHEQFF. Written as DNA, the CDR3 is TGTGCCAGCAGCTTAGTTTCCGGGACAGGGGTCCATGAGCAGTTCTTC.

The gene calls are TRBV11-2 and TRBJ2-3; D not resolved. The V gene's germline CDR1 is SGHAT and CDR2 FQNNGV. CDR3 length equals 15 residues. Trimming left V 4 bases short and J 6 bases short, with 17 bases between. CDR3 amino acids: CASSSPSRQHDTQYF. CDR3 coding DNA: TGTGCCAGCAGCTCCCCTTCGCGGCAGCACGATACGCAGTATTTT. Supplemented by reference TRBV11-2 and TRBJ2-3, the full variable domain reads EAGVAQSPRYKIIEKRQSVAFWCNPISGHATLYWYQQILGQGPKLLIQFQNNGVVDDSQLPKDRFSAERLKGVDSTLKIQPAKLEDSAVYLCASSSPSRQHDTQYFGPGTRLTVL.

The chain joins TRBV7-3 to TRBJ1-5; D gene ambiguous. This CDR3 comprises 13 residues. Germline values: CDR1 SGHTA, CDR2 FQGTGA. Trimming left V 5 bases short and J 1 base short, with 6 bases between. The CDR3 protein is CASSLSSNQPQHF. CDR3 bases: TGTGCCAGCAGCCTATCAAGCAATCAGCCCCAGCATTTT.

V gene TRBV5-1 combines with J gene TRBJ2-2; TRBD2 is a possible D gene (6 bases). The CDR3 contains 16 residues. With 0 bases removed from V and 1 base from J, the gap between germline ends came to 10 bases. CDR1 and CDR2 from the germline V gene are SGHRS and YFSETQ. CDR3 bases: TGCGCCAGCAGCTTGGCGGCCGGGGGGAACACCGGGGAGCTGTTTTTT. The encoded protein is CASSLAAGGNTGELFF.

The rearrangement joins TRBV27 to TRBJ1-4; D possibly corresponds to TRBD1 (5 bases). This CDR3 contains 12 residues. The germline V gene encodes CDR1 MNHEY and CDR2 SMNVEV (reference sequence). The V gene lost 8 bases and the J gene lost 8 bases, with 12 bases spanning the gap. CDR3 DNA: TGTGCCAGCGTGAAGGGGTGCGAAAAACTGTTTTTT. Translation gives CASVKGCEKLFF.

The chain combines TRBV19 with TRBJ1-4; tentatively, D is TRBD1 (5 bases). V gave up 7 bases and J gave up 7 bases, with 22 bases separating them. CDR1 and CDR2 from the germline V gene are LNHDA and SQIVND (reference sequence). The CDR3 runs 16 residues. CDR3 sequence reads: CASTLSPGPGGEKLFF. CDR3 DNA: TGTGCCAGTACCTTGAGCCCGGGACCCGGGGGTGAAAAACTGTTTTTT.

This sequence joins TRBV30 and TRBJ2-7; D remains ambiguous. V was cut by 4 bases and J by 2 bases, with 21 bases left in between. The CDR3 contains 16 residues. Per the germline V gene, CDR1 is GTSNPN and CDR2 is SVGIG (reference sequence). CDR3 nucleotide sequence: TGTGCCTGGAAGAGCCCCCGCGGAACGGCCCCCTACGAGCAGTACTTC. This translates into CAWKSPRGTAPYEQYF.

The J gene is TRBJ1-6, the V gene TRBV30; the D is unclear. Trimming removed 5 bases at V and 4 bases at J, with 9 bases between. The length of the CDR3 is 13 residues. Germline V gives CDR1 GTSNPN, CDR2 SVGIG (reference sequence). This CDR3 reads CAWGTSYNSPLHF. CDR3 nucleotide sequence: TGTGCCTGGGGAACATCGTATAATTCACCCCTCCACTTT.

The genes are TRBV27 and TRBJ1-6, with D possibly matching TRBD1 (5 bases). This CDR3 contains 14 residues. Deletions cut 2 bases from V and 10 bases from J, with 12 bases between. Germline assignment: CDR1 MNHEY and CDR2 SMNVEV (reference sequence). The CDR3 sequence: CASSLQGMRSPLHF. The CDR3 region has the DNA TGTGCCAGCAGTTTACAGGGTATGCGATCACCCCTCCACTTT.

This chain uses TRBV27 with TRBJ1-2; no reliable D call. The CDR3 consists of 14 residues. V lost 4 bases, J lost 4 bases, and 13 bases lay in between. Germline CDR1 MNHEY, CDR2 SMNVEV (reference sequence). Here the CDR3 DNA reads TGTGCCAGCAGTTCATCGATCGAGGGCTATGGCTACACCTTC. Protein: CASSSSIEGYGYTF.

This clone was seen only once. The genes are TRBV5-8 and TRBJ1-2, with a tentative D call TRBD1 (6 bases). V dropped 0 bases and J dropped 4 bases, with 13 bases sitting between them. The CDR3 is 15 residues long. Germline CDR1 is SGHTS and CDR2 is YDEGEE. The CDR3 is CASSLVKGGTYGYTF. The CDR3, as DNA: TGTGCCAGCAGCTTGGTAAAAGGGGGTACCTATGGCTACACCTTC.

V and J are TRBV2 and TRBJ1-4; maybe TRBD1 (5 bases). Deletions cut 1 base from V and 7 bases from J, with 13 bases between. The CDR3 runs to 15 residues. CDR1 and CDR2 (germline): SNHLY, FYNNEI. The CDR3 region has the DNA TGTGCCAGCAGTGAAGTCGGGACTCGAAGTGAAAAACTGTTTTTT. Translated, it gives CASSEVGTRSEKLFF.